The text below deals with one T cell receptor beta chain. TCRdb's table, derived via immunoSEQ multiplex PCR, lists solely in-frame clones and lacks some. The data hold about 56,000 clones, with 92% observed a single time. This sample stems from a study of CD4 T cells in relation to SARS-CoV-2 and coronaviruses. Cryopreserved PBMCs were CD4-enriched, then split into naive and memory cells. The clonotype originates from an adult with COVID-19. The material sequenced was naive CD4+ T cells from PBMCs. Documented subset: naive CD4+ T cells isolated by negative enrichment.

In nucleotides, the CDR3 is TGTGCCAGCACTGCAGGGGTCGAGCAGTACTTC. This translates into CASTAGVEQYF. This rearrangement joins TRBV6-5 to TRBJ2-7, with D tentatively TRBD1 (6 bases). The CDR3 runs 11 residues. The V end lost 7 bases, the J end lost 6 bases, and 10 bases lay between the germline ends. Looked up from germline, CDR1 is MNHEY and CDR2 is SVGAGI.